The 24 T cell receptor beta chains in this list originate from one sample, sequenced in a study of CD8+CD57+ T cells in acquired aplastic anemia. The study profiled TCR beta VDJ and CDR3 using genomic DNA as template. TCRdb re-called the reads through MiXCR, storing one row per CDR3 protein. The repertoire holds about 160,000 distinct CDR3 sequences, with less than 50% as singletons. Sequencing was done on patients that had shown CD8+CD57+ cell expansion by flow cytometry. Specimen: sorted CD4+, CD8+, or CD8+CD57+ T cells (not recorded which) from PBMCs. These receptors came from a human donor with aplastic anemia.

Points on this clonotype: Given a much more abundant clone one base away, this may be a read error. The gene calls are TRBV5-4 and TRBJ2-5; 13 positions match TRBD2. CDR3 length: 17 residues. Germline lookup yields CDR1 SGHNT and CDR2 YYREEE (reference sequence). Trimming removed 4 bases from V and 8 bases from J; junction bases left unmatched: 14. DNA for the CDR3: TGTGCCAGCAGCCCTGGACTAGCGGGAGCCCACCGAGACACCCAGTACTTC. Its translation: CASSPGLAGAHRDTQYF. Full variable domain (rest looked up from reference TRBV5-4 and TRBJ2-5): ETGVTQSPTHLIKTRGQQVTLRCSSQSGHNTVSWYQQALGQGPQFIFQYYREEENGRGNFPPRFSGLQFPNYSSELNVNALELDDSALYLCASSPGLAGAHRDTQYFGPGTRLLVL.

This clonotype is a singleton in its sample. The chain joins TRBV25-1 to TRBJ2-7; 7 positions agree with TRBD1. This CDR3 has 14 amino acids. V gave up 5 bases and J gave up 1 base; unmatched junction bases: 5. CDR1 is MGHDK and CDR2 is SYGVNS in the germline V gene. CDR3: CASSRQGFSYEQYF. The DNA for the CDR3 is TGTGCCAGCAGTCGACAGGGCTTTTCCTACGAGCAGTACTTC.

This chain's CDR3 is CSVEQNTEAFF. The CDR3 DNA reads TGCAGCGTTGAACAGAACACTGAAGCTTTCTTT. The genes are TRBV29-1 and TRBJ1-1; D gene unclear. Germline CDR1 SQVTM, CDR2 ANQGSEA. Trimming pared 2 bases from V and 1 base from J, leaving 2 bases between. This CDR3 is built from 11 residues.

CDR3: CATSRGTARMNTEAFF. CDR3 nucleotides: TGTGCCACCAGCAGAGGCACCGCCAGGATGAACACTGAAGCTTTCTTT. V usage is TRBV15 and J usage is TRBJ1-1; D remains ambiguous. CDR1 LNHNV and CDR2 YYDKDF come from the germline V gene (reference sequence). Trimming pared 1 base from V and 0 bases from J, leaving 12 bases between. The CDR3 spans 16 residues. The whole variable domain, remainder taken from reference TRBV15 and TRBJ1-1, is DAMVIQNPRYQVTQFGKPVTLSCSQTLNHNVMYWYQQKSSQAPKLLFHYYDKDFNNEADTPDNFQSRRPNTSFCFLDIRSPGLGDTAMYLCATSRGTARMNTEAFFGQGTRLTVV.

This clonotype was observed at least ten times. The chain has TRBV29-1 and TRBJ1-2, with D hard to call. This CDR3 is built from 14 residues. Trimming took 6 bases from V and 0 from J, leaving 14 bases between them. The germline gives CDR1 SQVTM, CDR2 ANQGSEA. The CDR3 DNA reads TGCAGCGTCCCAGAAAGCTACACTAACTATGGCTACACCTTC. Translating it yields CSVPESYTNYGYTF.

The CDR3 DNA reads as TGTGCCTCCAGCCGGGCTAGCGGGAAGGGTGCAGATACGCAGTATTTT. This translates into CASSRASGKGADTQYF. The chain carries TRBV19 and TRBJ2-3, with TRBD2 identical over 9 bases. Germline V CDR1 and CDR2: LNHDA, SQIVND (reference sequence). There are 16 residues in the CDR3. V dropped 11 bases and J dropped 4; count of bases not matched to a gene: 16.

The DNA of the CDR3 is TGTGCCAGCAGCTTAGAAAGAAGATCACCCCTCCACTTT. Its protein is CASSLERRSPLHF. This sequence joins TRBV7-2 and TRBJ1-6; no clear D gene. V lost 1 base and J 10 bases, leaving 8 bases between the germline ends. The CDR3 is 13 residues long. Germline CDR1 is SGHTA and CDR2 is FQGNSA.

This clonotype was observed a handful of times. The rearrangement links TRBV6-2 or TRBV6-3 to TRBJ1-5; D remains ambiguous. The germline V gene encodes CDR1 MNHEY and CDR2 SVGEGT. This CDR3 comprises 18 residues. Trimming shortened V by 4 bases and J by 2 bases, and 21 bases separated the two germline ends. The CDR3 coding sequence is TGTGCCAGCAGTTTCCACCGGGGTAGCAGGTTGGGCAATCAGCCCCAGCATTTT. Its translation is CASSFHRGSRLGNQPQHF.

This clonotype was picked up many times. The chain combines TRBV6-1 with TRBJ2-7; D might be TRBD1 (6 bases). The CDR3 is 13 amino acids. Trimming cost V 6 bases and J 0 bases, with 9 bases left between them. Germline V gene sequence: CDR1 MNHNS, CDR2 SASEGT. The CDR3 spells CASRQQGSYEQYF. The DNA of the CDR3 is TGTGCCAGCAGGCAACAGGGCTCCTACGAGCAGTACTTC.

This clonotype was seen a few times. A much more abundant neighbour one base away suggests this may be a read error. The CDR3 DNA is TGTGCCGGCAGCGACAGGGGAATCACTGAAGCTTTCTTT. Translating gives CAGSDRGITEAFF. V and J are TRBV12-3 or TRBV12-4 and TRBJ1-1, with 8 bases that match TRBD1. The CDR3 totals 13 residues.

Ten or more counts support this clonotype. The rearrangement joins TRBV10-3 to TRBJ2-7, with D perhaps TRBD1 (5 bases). Trimming took off 3 bases at V and 1 base at J, with 7 bases between the two ends. The CDR3 totals 13 residues. Germline-derived CDR1 and CDR2 are ENHRY and SYGVKD. CDR3 region: CAISDRASYEQYF. DNA of the CDR3: TGTGCCATCAGTGACAGGGCTTCCTACGAGCAGTACTTC.

The V and J genes are TRBV7-9 and TRBJ2-5; no clear D. There are 12 residues in the CDR3. The V end was cut by 1 base, the J end by 5 bases, with 5 bases between. Germline V gives CDR1 SEHNR, CDR2 FQNEAQ (reference sequence). CDR3 nucleotide sequence: TGTGCCAGCAGCTTAGTTCCGGAGACCCAGTACTTC. It encodes CASSLVPETQYF.

This clonotype was found many times. This rearrangement joins TRBV30 to TRBJ1-2, with D hard to call. Germline V gene data show CDR1 as GTSNPN and CDR2 as SVGIG (reference sequence). Trimming cost V 5 bases and J 0 bases, with 16 bases left between them. CDR3 length: 15 amino acids. Written as DNA, the CDR3 is TGTGCCTGGTCACGGACCGCTTTAGCTAACTATGGCTACACCTTC. Residues: CAWSRTALANYGYTF.

The rearrangement uses TRBV7-2 and TRBJ2-2; D may be TRBD1 or TRBD2 (5 bases each). Germline CDR1 and CDR2: SGHTA and FQGNSA. The CDR3 has 15 residues. V was pared by 0 bases and J by 0 bases, with 5 bases between. CDR3 loop: CASSLAGANTGELFF. The CDR3 bases are TGTGCCAGCAGCTTAGCGGGGGCGAACACCGGGGAGCTGTTTTTT.

This clonotype showed up just a few times. The V call is TRBV19, the J call TRBJ2-5; tentative D call: TRBD1 (6 bases). The CDR3 runs to 13 residues. The V end was cut by 2 bases, the J end by 5 bases, with 9 bases between. Germline V gene data show CDR1 as LNHDA and CDR2 as SQIVND (reference sequence). CDR3 in DNA: TGTGCCAGTAGTATACAGGGGCTGGAGACCCAGTACTTC. Protein sequence: CASSIQGLETQYF.

V gene TRBV12-3 or TRBV12-4 combines with J gene TRBJ1-5, with 8 bases matching TRBD1. This CDR3 has 14 residues. With 5 bases clipped from V and 6 bases from J, the junction kept 6 bases outside the gene matches. The CDR3 region has the DNA TGTGCCAGCAGTGTGGCAGGGGGCCGTCAGCCCCAGCATTTT. Translation: CASSVAGGRQPQHF.

There are many counts of this clonotype. The chain uses TRBV19 and TRBJ1-1, with 7 bases identical to TRBD1. CDR1 is LNHDA, CDR2 SQIVND, per germline (reference sequence). Losses at the gene ends were 8 bases for V and 11 bases for J; bases not matched to a gene: 8. The CDR3 runs 11 residues. CDR3 sequence reads: CASGGGTEAFF. CDR3 nucleotides: TGTGCCAGTGGGGGCGGGACAGAGGCTTTCTTT.

This clonotype was observed a single time. V usage is TRBV2 and J usage is TRBJ1-5; 9 nucleotides line up with TRBD1. With V trimmed by 4 bases and J by 3 bases, 4 bases remained unmatched. The CDR3 totals 15 residues. CDR1 and CDR2 (germline): SNHLY, FYNNEI. The chain's CDR3 is CASSGTGALNQPQHF. The CDR3 DNA follows: TGTGCCAGCAGTGGGACAGGGGCCCTCAATCAGCCCCAGCATTTT.

In regard to this clonotype: Since a much larger clone is just one base distant, this may be a read error. The rearrangement uses TRBV11-1 and TRBJ2-5; 8 bases line up with TRBD2. CDR1 is SGHAT, CDR2 FQDESV, per germline (reference sequence). There are 14 residues in the CDR3. The V segment lost 9 bases and the J segment 7 bases; nucleotides outside the gene matches: 13. The chain's CDR3 is CASTYGGGLVTQYF. The CDR3 DNA is TGTGCCAGTACCTACGGGGGGGGTCTGGTGACCCAGTACTTC.

This clonotype was seen ten or more times. The V gene is TRBV5-5, the J gene TRBJ2-4; D not certain. V lost 4 bases and J 3 bases, leaving 14 bases between the germline ends. From germline, CDR1 is SGHKS and CDR2 YYEKEE (reference sequence). The CDR3 has 15 residues. The CDR3 DNA reads as TGTGCCAGCAGCCGCGACCCGTGGAACAAAAACATTCAGTACTTC. Residues: CASSRDPWNKNIQYF.

Turning to this clonotype: Since the CDR3 does not end with the conserved phenylalanine or tryptophan, this likely comes from a read error. The limits of the CDR3 on the DNA are not certain, so only TCRdb's listed CDR3 is given. The rearrangement uses TRBV7-9 and TRBJ2-5. The CDR3 region is 15 residues in length, termini included. The germline V gene has CDR1 SEHNR and CDR2 FQNEAQ (reference sequence). CDR3 residues: CASSLARDTKRPSYI.

The V gene is TRBV12-3 or TRBV12-4, the J gene TRBJ2-3; 10 bases match TRBD2. Trimming removed 5 bases from V and 4 bases from J; junction bases left unmatched: 6. CDR3 length: 15 residues. Here the CDR3 reads CASSEGTSVADTQYF. CDR3 nucleotides: TGTGCCAGCAGTGAAGGGACTAGCGTCGCAGATACGCAGTATTTT.

This chain connects TRBV20-1 to TRBJ1-5; the match to TRBD1 covers 8 bases. This CDR3 has 15 amino acids. Trimming removed 0 bases from V and 3 bases from J; junction bases left unmatched: 4. The germline CDR1 and CDR2 sequences are DFQATT and SNEGSKA (reference sequence). The CDR3 DNA reads TGCAGTGCTAGAGATGACAGGGGTTTCAATCAGCCCCAGCATTTT. Amino acids: CSARDDRGFNQPQHF.

V and J are TRBV2 and TRBJ1-5, with unresolved D. Trimming pared 7 bases from V and 6 bases from J, leaving 10 bases between. This CDR3 is built from 12 residues. Germline assignment: CDR1 SNHLY and CDR2 FYNNEI. In DNA form, the CDR3 reads TGTGCCAGCAACGAAGTCGGTCAGCCCCAGCATTTT. Its protein product is CASNEVGQPQHF. Using reference TRBV2 and TRBJ1-5 for the parts outside the CDR3, the full variable domain is EPEVTQTPSHQVTQMGQEVILRCVPISNHLYFYWYRQILGQKVEFLVSFYNNEISEKSEIFDDQFSVERPDGSNFTLKIRSTKLEDSAMYFCASNEVGQPQHFGDGTRLSIL.